This T cell receptor (beta chain) was obtained from a study of T cells after posttransplantation cyclophosphamide. Whole-study results and caveats: Donor-recipient repertoire similarity was low at 1-2 months, rising over year one.

The protocol was immunoSEQ multiplex PCR, while the TCRdb copy is restricted to in-frame clones and leaves out a portion. This sample yields about 18,000 clones, of which 70% to 90% are seen a single time; about 9.1% belongs to the top ten. A word on this clone: Its matching antigen is unknown.

The CDR3 totals 15 residues. CDR1 and CDR2 from the germline V gene are MGHRA and YSYEKL. V lost 6 bases and J lost 1, with 16 bases in between. Sequences were obtained from memory CD4+ T cells sorted from blood. The origin of this receptor is a man aged 25-40 years in good health and a related stem cell transplant donor. This chain links TRBV4-1 with TRBJ2-7; a possible D gene is TRBD1 (6 bases). The CDR3: CASSVTWDNSYEQYF. The CDR3 DNA follows: TGCGCCAGCAGTGTAACGTGGGACAATTCCTACGAGCAGTACTTC.